This TCR beta chain was recorded in a study of T cells in Graves' hyperthyroidism and ophthalmopathy. General study points: Model predictions of ophthalmopathy came a median 6.5 months before onset. Most thyroid clonotypes expanded above 0.001 were also detected in blood.

Authors of the study amplified TCR beta CDR3 regions from RNA transcripts. HTBI primers were used for first-round RT-PCR of the TCR CDR3. TCRdb used MiXCR to reprocess the multiplex PCR reads, holding one entry per CDR3 protein. The table records 35,000 or so distinct CDR3 sequences, around 56% of them present only once. The CDR3 runs to 14 residues. The V end lost 0 bases, the J end lost 4 bases, and 5 bases lay between the germline ends. Germline lookup yields CDR1 SGDLS and CDR2 YYNGEE. Ophthalmopathy in the patients scored at least 3 on Clinical Activity Score and at least 4 on NOSPECS grade, lasting under 3 months. This clonotype was seen ten or more times. Its antigen remains unknown.

The source material was blood. V gene TRBV9 combines with J gene TRBJ1-6; D not resolved. This clonotype originated in a middle-aged man with Graves' ophthalmopathy. The CDR3 DNA is TGTGCCAGCAGCGTAGAGTTGTATAATTCACCCCTCCACTTT. Amino acid sequence: CASSVELYNSPLHF.